This passage covers 24 T cell receptor beta chains from one sample sequenced in a study of beta chain features in type 1 diabetes. Study results and limitations: For Type 1 diabetes patients, all four CD4+ subsets carried TCRB CDR3s that were moderately but significantly shorter.

cDNA synthesis used the whole RNA isolate, giving expressed TCRB sequences. Using immunoSEQ multiplex PCR, the repertoire was profiled, and TCRdb retains in-frame clones only, with some absent. The sample holds 300,000 to 400,000 clones; roughly 14% are singletons and the top ten take approximately 0.016%. For these TCRs, the target antigens are not known. Sequencing input: naive CD4+ T cells from blood. The receptors originated from a woman between 18 and 29 years old with type 1 diabetes.

This rearrangement joins TRBV5-4 to TRBJ2-1; 8 bases are shared with TRBD1. The V and J ends lost 3 bases and 4 bases, in that order; junction bases with no gene match: 6. Germline assignment: CDR1 SGHNT and CDR2 YYREEE (reference sequence). This CDR3 is 15 amino acids long. CDR3 in DNA: TGTGCCAGCAGCTCAGACAGGGGACGATACAATGAGCAGTTCTTC. Translated: CASSSDRGRYNEQFF. Supplemented by reference TRBV5-4 and TRBJ2-1, the full variable domain reads ETGVTQSPTHLIKTRGQQVTLRCSSQSGHNTVSWYQQALGQGPQFIFQYYREEENGRGNFPPRFSGLQFPNYSSELNVNALELDDSALYLCASSSDRGRYNEQFFGPGTRLTVL.

The chain employs TRBV28 and TRBJ2-7; 9 nucleotides line up with TRBD1. The CDR3 consists of 16 residues. Unmatched junction bases numbered 12, after V lost 5 bases and J lost 4 bases. CDR1 is MDHEN and CDR2 is SYDVKM in the germline V gene. CDR3 nucleotide sequence: TGTGCCAGCAGTCCCCCCCCCGGGACAGGGTTTTACGAGCAGTACTTC. Encoded protein: CASSPPPGTGFYEQYF. The variable domain in full, completed from reference TRBV28 and TRBJ2-7, reads DVKVTQSSRYLVKRTGEKVFLECVQDMDHENMFWYRQDPGLGLRLIYFSYDVKMKEKGDIPEGYSVSREKKERFSLILESASTNQTSMYLCASSPPPGTGFYEQYFGPGTRLTVT.

The chain carries TRBV4-1 and TRBJ2-4, with 8 bases aligning to TRBD2. The germline CDR1 and CDR2 sequences are MGHRA and YSYEKL. The ends lost 0 bases at V and 9 bases at J; junction bases unmatched: 16. This CDR3 region has 18 residues. For the CDR3, the DNA is TGCGCCAGCAGCCAAGATCGACGAGGGGCGGGGGGCGCGACCATTCAGTACTTC. Translating gives CASSQDRRGAGGATIQYF.

The CDR3 sequence: CASSIDGWKTQYF. The CDR3 DNA sequence: TGTGCCAGTAGTATAGACGGGTGGAAGACCCAGTACTTC. The genes are TRBV19 and TRBJ2-5; D call uncertain. The CDR3 is 13 amino acids. Deletions cut 0 bases from V and 6 bases from J, with 8 bases between. Germline CDR1 LNHDA, CDR2 SQIVND (reference sequence). The full variable domain, completed using reference TRBV19 and TRBJ2-5, is DGGITQSPKYLFRKEGQNVTLSCEQNLNHDAMYWYRQDPGQGLRLIYYSQIVNDFQKGDIAEGYSVSREKKESFPLTVTSAQKNPTAFYLCASSIDGWKTQYFGPGTRLLVL.

The chain is built from TRBV7-7 and TRBJ2-2; D ambiguous. Trimming removed 2 bases from V and 5 bases from J, with 9 bases in between. Germline assignment: CDR1 SSHAT and CDR2 FNYEAQ (reference sequence). This CDR3 comprises 14 residues. CDR3 DNA sequence: TGTGCCAGCAGCTTACTCGGCGGAACCGGGGAGCTGTTTTTT. This sequence encodes CASSLLGGTGELFF.

Only a few counts were recorded for this clone. This rearrangement joins TRBV25-1 to TRBJ2-5, with 8 bases identical to TRBD2. V lost 6 bases to trimming and J lost 5 bases; unmatched junction nucleotides: 8. Germline V gene lookup returns CDR1 MGHDK and CDR2 SYGVNS. The length of the CDR3 is 14 residues. CDR3 nucleotides: TGTGCCAGCAGCCAAGCGGGGGCACGGGAGACCCAGTACTTC. It specifies CASSQAGARETQYF.

J is TRBJ1-4 and V is TRBV15, with D perhaps matching TRBD1 (5 bases). V was trimmed by 2 bases and J by 6 bases, leaving 7 bases between them. The length of the CDR3 is 13 residues. The V gene's germline CDR1 is LNHNV and CDR2 YYDKDF (reference sequence). CDR3 nucleotides: TGTGCCACCAGCAGACCCAGGGATGAAAAACTGTTTTTT. Its translation: CATSRPRDEKLFF.

The J gene is TRBJ2-1, the V gene TRBV5-1; the match to TRBD2 covers 14 bases. The CDR3 has 18 amino acids. V shed 4 bases and J 4 bases; nucleotides not matched to a gene: 10. Germline CDR1 and CDR2: SGHRS and YFSETQ. The CDR3 DNA reads TGCGCCAGCAGCCCGAGCGGACTAGCGGGAGGAGGTTACAATGAGCAGTTCTTC. Translated: CASSPSGLAGGGYNEQFF. Variable domain in full (rest from reference TRBV5-1 and TRBJ2-1): KAGVTQTPRYLIKTRGQQVTLSCSPISGHRSVSWYQQTPGQGLQFLFEYFSETQRNKGNFPGRFSGRQFSNSRSEMNVSTLELGDSALYLCASSPSGLAGGGYNEQFFGPGTRLTVL.

The chain uses TRBV5-8 and TRBJ2-6, with 8 bases lining up with TRBD1. This CDR3 comprises 15 residues. Germline V gene data show CDR1 as SGHTS and CDR2 as YDEGEE. The J segment lost 1 base and the V segment lost 5 bases, leaving 2 bases of the junction unmatched. CDR3 DNA sequence: TGTGCCAGCAGGTGGACAGGGTCTGGGGCCAACGTCCTGACTTTC. The encoded protein is CASRWTGSGANVLTF.

This sequence joins TRBV29-1 and TRBJ2-7; tentative D call: TRBD1 (5 bases). This CDR3 spans 15 amino acids. Germline V gene lookup returns CDR1 SQVTM and CDR2 ANQGSEA. V gave up 6 bases and J gave up 3 bases, with 21 bases separating them. The CDR3 loop is CSVELTGPKSYEQYF. CDR3 nucleotides: TGCAGCGTAGAACTTACAGGCCCAAAAAGCTACGAGCAGTACTTC.

The rearrangement links TRBV11-2 to TRBJ2-1, with D maybe TRBD1 (5 bases). The CDR3 is 15 amino acids. The germline gives CDR1 SGHAT, CDR2 FQNNGV. V gave up 0 bases and J gave up 10 bases, with 16 bases separating them. The chain's CDR3 is CASSLDLAGLKEQFF. The CDR3 bases are TGTGCCAGCAGCTTAGATCTGGCAGGGCTTAAGGAGCAGTTCTTC.

The chain carries TRBV6-5 and TRBJ1-2; 9 bases map to TRBD1. Germline V gene lookup returns CDR1 MNHEY and CDR2 SVGAGI. V shed 4 bases, J shed 3 bases, and the junction held 6 bases outside the gene matches. The length of the CDR3 is 15 residues. The CDR3 sequence is CASSFTGGVDYGYTF. The CDR3 coding sequence is TGTGCCAGCAGTTTTACAGGGGGCGTCGACTATGGCTACACCTTC.

The rearrangement joins TRBV28 to TRBJ1-1, with TRBD1 identical over 10 bases. The V gene's germline CDR1 is MDHEN and CDR2 SYDVKM. The CDR3 totals 14 residues. Unmatched junction bases numbered 6, after V lost 1 base and J lost 10 bases. DNA for the CDR3: TGTGCCAGCAGTTTATATAAGACAGGGGGCTTAGCTTTCTTT. Translation: CASSLYKTGGLAFF. Complete variable domain (other parts from reference TRBV28 and TRBJ1-1): DVKVTQSSRYLVKRTGEKVFLECVQDMDHENMFWYRQDPGLGLRLIYFSYDVKMKEKGDIPEGYSVSREKKERFSLILESASTNQTSMYLCASSLYKTGGLAFFGQGTRLTVV.

The gene calls are TRBV28 and TRBJ2-7; TRBD1 matches at 8 bases. Per the germline V gene, CDR1 is MDHEN and CDR2 is SYDVKM. V lost 1 base to trimming and J lost 3 bases; unmatched junction nucleotides: 2. There are 14 residues in the CDR3. CDR3 protein: CASSLSDRDYEQYF. The CDR3 DNA sequence: TGTGCCAGCAGTTTATCGGACAGGGACTACGAGCAGTACTTC.

The chain combines TRBV6-1 with TRBJ1-5; maybe TRBD1 (6 bases). The CDR3 spans 13 residues. The germline V and J ends were trimmed by 6 bases and 4 bases, with 10 bases remaining between them. Germline-derived CDR1 and CDR2 are MNHNS and SASEGT. The CDR3 protein is CASSPQGNQPQHF. CDR3 coding DNA: TGTGCCAGCAGCCCTCAGGGGAATCAGCCCCAGCATTTT.

The chain carries TRBV7-2 and TRBJ2-1, with 7 bases aligning to TRBD2. V gave up 5 bases and J gave up 1 base; unmatched junction bases: 5. CDR1 and CDR2 from the germline V gene are SGHTA and FQGNSA. The CDR3 runs 15 residues. CDR3 in amino acids: CASSEAGASYNEQFF. The CDR3 region has the DNA TGTGCCAGCAGCGAGGCGGGAGCGTCCTACAATGAGCAGTTCTTC.

The rearrangement joins TRBV5-4 to TRBJ2-4, with D possibly TRBD1 on 6 matching bases. The CDR3 runs to 14 residues. Germline lookup yields CDR1 SGHNT and CDR2 YYREEE (reference sequence). Between the trimmed V and J ends, which lost 2 bases and 7 bases, there was a span of 13 bases. CDR3 in DNA: TGTGCCAGCAGCTTCGGACAGAGGGTGAACATTCAGTACTTC. It translates to CASSFGQRVNIQYF. Full variable domain (rest looked up from reference TRBV5-4 and TRBJ2-4): ETGVTQSPTHLIKTRGQQVTLRCSSQSGHNTVSWYQQALGQGPQFIFQYYREEENGRGNFPPRFSGLQFPNYSSELNVNALELDDSALYLCASSFGQRVNIQYFGAGTRLSVL.

This clone showed up just a few times. V usage is TRBV9 and J usage is TRBJ2-7, with D perhaps matching TRBD1 (5 bases). CDR3 length equals 16 residues. Germline lookup yields CDR1 SGDLS and CDR2 YYNGEE. The ends were cut back, 4 bases at V and 0 bases at J, with 17 bases in the middle. The CDR3 loop reads CASSPPRGDLSYEQYV. The CDR3 DNA reads TGTGCCAGCAGCCCACCTAGGGGCGATCTCTCCTACGAGCAGTACGTC.

The rearrangement uses TRBV5-1 and TRBJ1-2; D perhaps matches TRBD1 (6 bases). This CDR3 comprises 14 residues. Germline V gives CDR1 SGHRS, CDR2 YFSETQ. V dropped 1 base and J dropped 2 bases, with 9 bases sitting between them. DNA of the CDR3: TGCGCCAGCAGCTTGTCAGGGGACAACTATGGCTACACCTTC. Residues: CASSLSGDNYGYTF.

The chain employs TRBV30 and TRBJ2-7; 14 positions match TRBD2. The CDR3 contains 16 residues. J was trimmed by 5 bases and V by 2 bases; bases with no gene match: 8. Per germline, CDR1 GTSNPN and CDR2 SVGIG (reference sequence). CDR3 in amino acids: CAWSPWTSGRLNEQYF. The CDR3 coding sequence is TGTGCCTGGAGTCCTTGGACTAGCGGGAGGCTAAACGAGCAGTACTTC.

The V and J genes are TRBV9 and TRBJ2-2; 14 bases are a match to TRBD2. Trimming removed 3 bases from V and 4 bases from J; junction bases left unmatched: 8. Per the germline V gene, CDR1 is SGDLS and CDR2 is YYNGEE. The CDR3 consists of 18 residues. The CDR3 sequence: CASSAPGGTSGSTGELFF. The CDR3 nucleotides read TGTGCCAGCAGCGCTCCTGGGGGGACTAGCGGGAGCACCGGGGAGCTGTTTTTT.

V is TRBV21-1 and J is TRBJ2-4; whether TRBD1, the table's D call, matches the DNA was not checked. TRBV21-1 is reported as a pseudogene. The CDR3 runs 15 residues. The CDR3 region has the DNA TGTGCCAGCACCCCGGGACAGGGAGCCAAAAACATTCAGTACTTC. Translating it yields CASTPGQGAKNIQYF.

On this clone: The identical CDR3 is also encoded by other nucleotide sequences in the sample. V gene TRBV11-2 combines with J gene TRBJ2-1, with D unclear. The CDR3 sequence is 13 residues long. Germline values: CDR1 SGHAT, CDR2 FQNNGV. Trimming left V 1 base short and J 4 bases short, with 5 bases between. The CDR3 DNA follows: TGTGCCAGCAGCTTAGCTCTTTACAATGAGCAGTTCTTC. This encodes CASSLALYNEQFF.

V and J are TRBV5-1 and TRBJ2-1; possible D gene TRBD1, 5 bases. Germline loops: CDR1 SGHRS, CDR2 YFSETQ. The ends were cut back, 4 bases at V and 7 bases at J, with 18 bases in the middle. This CDR3 is built from 15 residues. The CDR3 loop reads CASSPDSAWGNEQFF. The CDR3 nucleotides read TGCGCCAGCAGCCCCGACAGCGCCTGGGGTAATGAGCAGTTCTTC.